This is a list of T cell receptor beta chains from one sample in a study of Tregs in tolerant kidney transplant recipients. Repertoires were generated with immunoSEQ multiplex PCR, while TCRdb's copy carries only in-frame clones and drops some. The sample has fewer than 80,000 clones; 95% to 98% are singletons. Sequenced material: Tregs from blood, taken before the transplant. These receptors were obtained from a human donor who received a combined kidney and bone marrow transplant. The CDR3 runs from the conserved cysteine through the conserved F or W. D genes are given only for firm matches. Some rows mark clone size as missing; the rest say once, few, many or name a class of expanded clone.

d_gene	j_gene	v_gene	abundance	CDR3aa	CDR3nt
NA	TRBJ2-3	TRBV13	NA	CASSPPGDTQYF	TGTGCCAGCAGCCCGCCGGGAGATACGCAGTATTTT
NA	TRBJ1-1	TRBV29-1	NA	CSVEDRTGRAEAFF	TGCAGCGTTGAAGACCGTACAGGGCGGGCTGAAGCTTTCTTT
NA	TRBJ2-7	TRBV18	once	CASSSTSLEYEQYF	TGTGCCAGCTCATCGACCTCTCTGGAGTACGAGCAGTACTTC
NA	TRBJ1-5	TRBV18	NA	CASSPGGNQPQHF	TGTGCCAGCTCACCGGGGGGGAATCAGCCCCAGCATTTT
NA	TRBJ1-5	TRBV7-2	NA	CASSYPSSGGGQPQHF	TGTGCCAGCAGCTACCCTTCAAGCGGCGGGGGTCAGCCCCAGCATTTT
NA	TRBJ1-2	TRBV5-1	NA	CASSLGAGDYGYTF	TGCGCCAGCAGCCTGGGGGCAGGGGACTACGGCTACACCTTC
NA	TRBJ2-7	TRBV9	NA	CASGPSRGEQYF	TGTGCCAGCGGACCCTCCAGGGGCGAGCAGTACTTC
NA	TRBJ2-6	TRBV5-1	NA	CASYQGLGGANVLTF	TGCGCCAGCTATCAGGGGCTAGGTGGGGCCAACGTCCTGACTTTC
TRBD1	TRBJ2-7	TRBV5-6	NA	CASSLLTGQTYEQYF	TGTGCCAGCAGCCTCCTGACGGGACAGACCTACGAGCAGTACTTC
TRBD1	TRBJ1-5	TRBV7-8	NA	CASSRTTGRVSNQPQHF	TGTGCCAGCAGCCGGACGACAGGGCGAGTTAGCAATCAGCCCCAGCATTTT
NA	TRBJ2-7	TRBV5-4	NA	CASSPEIWTATYEQYF	TGTGCCAGCAGCCCAGAGATATGGACAGCCACCTACGAGCAGTACTTC
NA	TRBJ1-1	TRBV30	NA	CAWSLTLRSEAFF	TGTGCCTGGTCCCTAACCTTGAGAAGTGAAGCTTTCTTT
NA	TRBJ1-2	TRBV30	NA	CAWSVEFFQRHYGYTF	TGTGCCTGGAGTGTAGAATTTTTTCAGCGCCACTATGGCTACACCTTC
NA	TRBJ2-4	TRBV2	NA	CASAQGILAKNIQYF	TGTGCCAGCGCGCAGGGGATACTAGCCAAAAACATTCAGTACTTC
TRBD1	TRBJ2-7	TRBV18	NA	CASSAYRTGDSYEQYF	TGTGCCAGCTCAGCTTACAGGACAGGCGACTCCTACGAGCAGTACTTC
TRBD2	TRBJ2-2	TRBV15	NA	CATSRERTRFTGELFF	TGTGCCACCAGCAGAGAGAGGACTAGGTTTACCGGGGAGCTGTTTTTT
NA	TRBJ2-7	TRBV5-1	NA	CASSLGPGSSYEQYF	TGCGCCAGCAGCTTGGGGCCAGGCTCTTCCTACGAGCAGTACTTC
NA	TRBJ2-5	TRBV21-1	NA	CASSYAGLRRGETQYF	TGTGCCAGCAGCTACGCCGGTCTCCGCCGGGGAGAGACCCAGTACTTC
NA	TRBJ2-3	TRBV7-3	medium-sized	CASSYGHTDTQYF	TGTGCCAGCAGCTACGGTCACACAGATACGCAGTATTTT
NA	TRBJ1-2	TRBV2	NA	CASSNLGGTGYTF	TGTGCCAGCAGTAACCTCGGCGGGACCGGCTACACCTTC
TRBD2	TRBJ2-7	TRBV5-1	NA	CASSQGTSLYGEQYF	TGCGCCAGCAGCCAAGGGACTAGTTTGTATGGCGAGCAGTACTTC
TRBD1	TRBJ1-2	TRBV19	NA	CASSHRQGKGTF	TGTGCCAGTAGTCACCGACAGGGGAAAGGCACCTTC
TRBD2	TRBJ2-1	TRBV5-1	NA	CASSLVGGRVNEQFF	TGCGCCAGCAGCTTGGTGGGCGGGAGAGTTAATGAGCAGTTCTTC
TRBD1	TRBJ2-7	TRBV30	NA	CAWNRDRDSYEQYF	TGTGCCTGGAACCGGGACAGGGACTCCTACGAGCAGTACTTC
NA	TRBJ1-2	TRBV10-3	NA	CAISESGAHYGYTF	TGTGCCATCAGTGAGTCAGGGGCCCACTATGGCTACACCTTC